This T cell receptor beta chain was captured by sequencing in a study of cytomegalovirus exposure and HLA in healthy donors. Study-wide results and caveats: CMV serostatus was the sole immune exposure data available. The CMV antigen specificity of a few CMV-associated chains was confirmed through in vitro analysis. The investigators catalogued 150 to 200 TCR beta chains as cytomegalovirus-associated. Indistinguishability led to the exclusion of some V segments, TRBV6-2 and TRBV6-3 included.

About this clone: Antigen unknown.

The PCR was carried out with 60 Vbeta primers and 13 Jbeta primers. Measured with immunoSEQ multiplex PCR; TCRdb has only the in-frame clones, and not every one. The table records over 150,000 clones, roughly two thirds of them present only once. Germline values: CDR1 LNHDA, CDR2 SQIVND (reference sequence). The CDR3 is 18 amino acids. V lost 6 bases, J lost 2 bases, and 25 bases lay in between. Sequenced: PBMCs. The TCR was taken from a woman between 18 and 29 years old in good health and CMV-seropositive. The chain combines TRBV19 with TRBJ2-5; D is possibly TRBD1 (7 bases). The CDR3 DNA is TGTGCCAGTAGCCCAATAGGGGACAGCCTCCGGGGGCAAGAGACCCAGTACTTC. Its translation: CASSPIGDSLRGQETQYF.